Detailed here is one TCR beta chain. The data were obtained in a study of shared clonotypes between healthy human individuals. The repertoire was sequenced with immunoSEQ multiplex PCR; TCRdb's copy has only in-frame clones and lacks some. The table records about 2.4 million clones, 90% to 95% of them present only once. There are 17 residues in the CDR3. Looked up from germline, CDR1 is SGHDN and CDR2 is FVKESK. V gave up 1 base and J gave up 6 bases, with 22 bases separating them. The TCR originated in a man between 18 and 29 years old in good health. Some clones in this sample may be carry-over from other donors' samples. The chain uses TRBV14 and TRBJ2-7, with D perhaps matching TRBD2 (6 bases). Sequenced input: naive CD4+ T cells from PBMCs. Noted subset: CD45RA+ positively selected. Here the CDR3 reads CASSQGKSLGEEIEQYF. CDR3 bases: TGTGCCAGCAGCCAAGGGAAATCTCTGGGGGAGGAAATCGAGCAGTACTTC.